The 27 T cell receptor beta chains below were found in one sample sequenced in a study of blood T cell repertoires in COVID-19. TCRdb's table, derived via immunoSEQ multiplex PCR, lists solely in-frame clones and lacks some. The repertoire holds hundreds of thousands of clones, with 80% to 90% as singletons. Material for sequencing was peripheral blood. The receptor set was obtained from a woman aged 60-70 years with COVID-19, enrolled during active disease.

The chain links TRBV19 to TRBJ1-2; 10 bases fit TRBD1. CDR1 and CDR2 (germline): LNHDA, SQIVND (reference sequence). The CDR3 covers 15 residues. J lost 8 bases, V lost 6 bases, and 12 bases had no gene match. The CDR3 nucleotides read TGTGCCAGTAGAACTGGGACAGGGGCCATGGGGGGCTACACCTTC. It is translated as CASRTGTGAMGGYTF.

CDR3: CASSSGTFYEQYF. CDR3 bases: TGTGCCAGCAGCAGCGGGACGTTCTACGAGCAGTACTTC. The V gene is TRBV5-6, the J gene TRBJ2-7; 7 positions agree with TRBD2. Germline V gene data show CDR1 as SGHDT and CDR2 as YYEEEE. V gave up 4 bases and J gave up 3 bases; unmatched junction bases: 4. This CDR3 comprises 13 residues.

The chain employs TRBV11-2 and TRBJ2-7; D may be TRBD1 (6 bases). Germline V lookup: CDR1 SGHAT, CDR2 FQNNGV. Trimming cost V 1 base and J 2 bases, with 15 bases left between them. The CDR3 runs 16 residues. CDR3 sequence reads: CASSLGPGAMAYEQYF. In DNA form, the CDR3 reads TGTGCCAGCAGCTTAGGCCCAGGGGCCATGGCCTACGAGCAGTACTTC.

In nucleotides, the CDR3 is TGTGCCAGCAGCATTACAGGGGGCTACGAGCAGTACTTC. The encoded protein is CASSITGGYEQYF. The gene calls are TRBV27 and TRBJ2-7; 8 bases are a match to TRBD1. V dropped 6 bases and J dropped 3; count of bases not matched to a gene: 4. The CDR3 runs 13 residues. The germline V gene has CDR1 MNHEY and CDR2 SMNVEV (reference sequence).

The chain is built from TRBV28 and TRBJ2-7; 10 bases match TRBD1. Germline values: CDR1 MDHEN, CDR2 SYDVKM. The CDR3 spans 14 residues. With V trimmed by 7 bases and J by 2 bases, 5 bases remained unmatched. The CDR3 DNA reads TGTGCCAGCATCGCCGGGACAGGGGCCTACGAGCAGTACTTC. Its translation is CASIAGTGAYEQYF.

J is TRBJ2-1 and V is TRBV3-1 (or the pseudogene TRBV3-2); 8 nucleotides align to TRBD2. The CDR3 has 15 amino acids. The germline V gene has CDR1 LGHDT and CDR2 YNNKEL (reference sequence). J was trimmed by 9 bases and V by 6 bases; bases with no gene match: 13. CDR3 loop: CASSPRGAGPTEQFF. The CDR3 region has the DNA TGTGCCAGCAGTCCGCGGGGGGCAGGGCCTACTGAGCAGTTCTTC.

This chain uses TRBV7-2 with TRBJ2-3; tentatively, D is TRBD1 (5 bases). The CDR3 spans 15 residues. Germline CDR1 SGHTA, CDR2 FQGNSA. V shed 4 bases and J shed 1 base, with 12 bases lying between them. The CDR3 bases are TGTGCCAGCAGCTCTCGTATAGGGGGCACAGATACGCAGTATTTT. This codes for CASSSRIGGTDTQYF.

Concerning this clone itself: Other DNA sequences in this specimen translate into the identical CDR3. The chain combines TRBV4-1 with TRBJ2-3; TRBD1 matches 10 bases. This CDR3 is 16 amino acids long. Germline CDR1 reads MGHRA; CDR2 reads YSYEKL. V gave up 1 base and J gave up 1 base; unmatched junction bases: 2. The CDR3 region is CASSQGTGGGTDTQYF. Here the CDR3 DNA reads TGCGCCAGCAGCCAAGGGACAGGGGGAGGCACAGATACGCAGTATTTT.

The rearrangement links TRBV11-2 to TRBJ1-3; the D gene is possibly TRBD1 (6 bases). Germline V gives CDR1 SGHAT, CDR2 FQNNGV. This CDR3 comprises 15 residues. V shed 3 bases and J shed 2 bases, with 11 bases lying between them. The CDR3 DNA follows: TGTGCCAGCAGCTTCAGTCAGGGGACTGGAAACACCATATATTTT. Residues: CASSFSQGTGNTIYF. Full variable domain (rest looked up from reference TRBV11-2 and TRBJ1-3): EAGVAQSPRYKIIEKRQSVAFWCNPISGHATLYWYQQILGQGPKLLIQFQNNGVVDDSQLPKDRFSAERLKGVDSTLKIQPAKLEDSAVYLCASSFSQGTGNTIYFGEGSWLTVV.

The chain uses TRBV7-6 and TRBJ1-5, with 7 bases identical to TRBD1. V gave up 1 base and J gave up 3 bases; unmatched junction bases: 3. The CDR3 extends over 15 amino acids. The V gene's germline CDR1 is SGHVS and CDR2 FNYEAQ. The CDR3 is CASSLGQGLNQPQHF. DNA for the CDR3: TGTGCCAGCAGCTTAGGACAGGGACTCAATCAGCCCCAGCATTTT.

This chain links TRBV12-3 or TRBV12-4 with TRBJ2-7; weak D call: TRBD2 (6 bases). The CDR3 is 13 amino acids. The germline V and J ends were trimmed by 6 bases and 1 base, with 10 bases remaining between them. The CDR3 here is CASSRDWSYEQYF. The CDR3 nucleotides read TGTGCCAGCAGCCGGGACTGGTCCTACGAGCAGTACTTC.

This clone was recorded a few times. V usage is TRBV6-5 and J usage is TRBJ1-3, with unresolved D. Germline CDR1 MNHEY, CDR2 SVGAGI. Trimming removed 10 bases at V and 1 base at J, with 11 bases between. This CDR3 spans 13 amino acids. CDR3 DNA: TGTGCCACCTCAGAAATTTCTGGAAACACCATATATTTT. Translation gives CATSEISGNTIYF.

V gene TRBV7-2 combines with J gene TRBJ1-1; no reliable D call. Trimming removed 5 bases from V and 5 bases from J, with 9 bases in between. The germline CDR1 and CDR2 sequences are SGHTA and FQGNSA. This CDR3 spans 12 amino acids. The CDR3 reads CASSPTRTEAFF. The CDR3, as DNA: TGTGCCAGCAGCCCGACAAGGACTGAAGCTTTCTTT.

The genes are TRBV4-1 and TRBJ2-3; 9 bases match TRBD1. The CDR3 sequence is 16 residues long. V shed 0 bases and J 3 bases; nucleotides not matched to a gene: 4. The germline CDR1 and CDR2 sequences are MGHRA and YSYEKL. The CDR3: CASSQDGTGKTDTQYF. For the CDR3, the DNA is TGCGCCAGCAGCCAAGATGGGACAGGGAAGACAGATACGCAGTATTTT.

This chain joins TRBV5-1 and TRBJ2-3, with TRBD1 matching over 12 bases. Germline V lookup: CDR1 SGHRS, CDR2 YFSETQ. With V trimmed by 5 bases and J by 4 bases, 5 bases remained unmatched. The CDR3 runs 15 residues. As DNA, the CDR3 is TGCGCCAGCAGTCCCGGGACAGGGGGCCCAGATACGCAGTATTTT. Amino acids: CASSPGTGGPDTQYF.

This chain links TRBV27 with TRBJ2-1; 13 bases agree with TRBD2. CDR1 MNHEY and CDR2 SMNVEV come from the germline V gene (reference sequence). V shed 8 bases and J 2 bases; nucleotides not matched to a gene: 9. This CDR3 spans 17 amino acids. The CDR3: CASRTSGGDSAYNEQFF. CDR3 in DNA: TGTGCCAGCCGGACTAGCGGGGGTGATAGCGCCTACAATGAGCAGTTCTTC.

The chain is built from TRBV3-1 (or the pseudogene TRBV3-2) and TRBJ1-3, with 10 nucleotides matching TRBD1. The CDR3 runs 17 residues. Germline V gene sequence: CDR1 LGHDT, CDR2 YNNKEL (reference sequence). The J segment lost 0 bases and the V segment lost 3 bases, leaving 5 bases of the junction unmatched. The CDR3 DNA is TGTGCCAGCAGCCAGGGGACAGGGGCGCACTCTGGAAACACCATATATTTT. As protein: CASSQGTGAHSGNTIYF.

The chain has TRBV12-3 or TRBV12-4 and TRBJ1-5, with 7 bases that match TRBD1. The CDR3 consists of 13 residues. The ends lost 9 bases at V and 1 base at J; junction bases unmatched: 3. The CDR3 bases are TGTGCCAGTATGGACAGGAGCAATCAGCCCCAGCATTTT. Its protein is CASMDRSNQPQHF.

The CDR3 protein is CASKRLAGRYEQYF. The CDR3 DNA sequence: TGTGCCAGCAAACGACTAGCGGGGCGCTACGAGCAGTACTTC. V gene TRBV6-5 combines with J gene TRBJ2-7, with 11 bases matching TRBD2. The length of the CDR3 is 14 residues. Germline assignment: CDR1 MNHEY and CDR2 SVGAGI. V trimming: 7 bases; J trimming: 3 bases; junction bases outside the gene matches: 5.

This chain links TRBV20-1 with TRBJ2-1; no firm D call. The germline V and J ends were trimmed by 3 bases and 2 bases, with 14 bases remaining between them. Germline CDR1 reads DFQATT; CDR2 reads SNEGSKA (reference sequence). The CDR3 sequence is 15 residues long. The CDR3 here is CSASPGAGTYNEQFF. CDR3 nucleotides: TGCAGTGCTAGTCCTGGCGCAGGAACCTACAATGAGCAGTTCTTC.

This chain uses TRBV2 with TRBJ2-7, with 7 bases fitting TRBD2. CDR1 and CDR2 (germline): SNHLY, FYNNEI. V was pared by 7 bases and J by 3 bases, with 9 bases of the junction left unmatched. The CDR3 runs 14 residues. CDR3 sequence (DNA): TGTGCCAGCACATATAGCGGGCTAAACTACGAGCAGTACTTC. This gives the protein CASTYSGLNYEQYF.

The chain employs TRBV5-4 and TRBJ1-6; weak D call: TRBD1 (5 bases). Germline CDR1 reads SGHNT; CDR2 reads YYREEE (reference sequence). Trimming shortened V by 3 bases and J by 0 bases, and 13 bases separated the two germline ends. This CDR3 is built from 17 residues. The CDR3 DNA follows: TGTGCCAGCAGCTCGGGGGTTGGGAGCTCCTATAATTCACCCCTCCACTTT. Its protein product is CASSSGVGSSYNSPLHF.

This clone was detected only once. The rearrangement joins TRBV3-1 (or the pseudogene TRBV3-2) to TRBJ1-5, with 11 bases aligning to TRBD1. From germline, CDR1 is LGHDT and CDR2 YNNKEL (reference sequence). CDR3 size: 15 residues. V lost 4 bases to trimming and J lost 6 bases; unmatched junction nucleotides: 5. The DNA of the CDR3 is TGTGCCAGCAGCCCCGGGACAGGGGGAGGTCAGCCCCAGCATTTT. Its translation is CASSPGTGGGQPQHF.

The gene calls are TRBV7-8 and TRBJ2-7; possible D gene TRBD1, 7 bases. V was pared by 3 bases and J by 1 base, with 16 bases between. Germline lookup yields CDR1 SGHVS and CDR2 FQNEAQ. CDR3 length equals 16 residues. CDR3 sequence (DNA): TGTGCCAGCAGCTTCGGGAGAGGGACAGCGTCCTACGAGCAGTACTTC. It codes for CASSFGRGTASYEQYF.

The chain joins TRBV27 to TRBJ1-5, with TRBD1 as a possible D gene (5 bases). The CDR3 runs 15 residues. CDR1 and CDR2 (germline): MNHEY, SMNVEV (reference sequence). V shed 6 bases and J shed 9 bases, with 21 bases lying between them. CDR3 nucleotide sequence: TGTGCCAGCAGCCCCGGGACTGAGGGCAAAAGGCCCCAGCATTTT. Its protein product is CASSPGTEGKRPQHF.

The chain is built from TRBV7-2 and TRBJ2-1; TRBD1 agrees at 7 bases. There are 15 residues in the CDR3. J was trimmed by 5 bases and V by 5 bases; bases with no gene match: 9. The germline V gene has CDR1 SGHTA and CDR2 FQGNSA. The CDR3 loop reads CASSAHRGQNNEQFF. CDR3 coding DNA: TGTGCCAGCAGCGCCCACAGGGGTCAGAACAATGAGCAGTTCTTC.

CDR3 DNA: TGTGCCAGTAAGGGACAGGGGGGAACTGAAGCTTTCTTT. Translation: CASKGQGGTEAFF. The rearrangement links TRBV6-5 to TRBJ1-1, with TRBD1 identical over 11 bases. CDR1 and CDR2 (germline): MNHEY, SVGAGI. V lost 9 bases to trimming and J lost 5 bases; unmatched junction nucleotides: 5. CDR3 length: 13 residues.